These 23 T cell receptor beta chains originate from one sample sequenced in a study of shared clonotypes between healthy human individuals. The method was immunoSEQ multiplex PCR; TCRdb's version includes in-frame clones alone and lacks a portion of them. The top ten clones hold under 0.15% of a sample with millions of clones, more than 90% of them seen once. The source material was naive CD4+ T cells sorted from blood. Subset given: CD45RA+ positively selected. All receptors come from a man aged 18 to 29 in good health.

CDR3 amino acids: CASSADRVLSPLHF. The CDR3 DNA follows: TGTGCCAGCAGCGCGGACAGGGTGCTTTCACCCCTCCACTTT. J is TRBJ1-6 and V is TRBV5-4; TRBD1 agrees at 8 bases. The ends lost 4 bases at V and 9 bases at J; junction bases unmatched: 6. The CDR3 is made up of 14 amino acids. Germline loops: CDR1 SGHNT, CDR2 YYREEE (reference sequence).

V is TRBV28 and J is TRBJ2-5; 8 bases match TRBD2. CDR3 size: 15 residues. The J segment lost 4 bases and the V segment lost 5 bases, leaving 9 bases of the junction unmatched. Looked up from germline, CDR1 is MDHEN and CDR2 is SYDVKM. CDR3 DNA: TGTGCCAGCAGTGCCCCCCGGGGGGGAGGAGAGACCCAGTACTTC. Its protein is CASSAPRGGGETQYF.

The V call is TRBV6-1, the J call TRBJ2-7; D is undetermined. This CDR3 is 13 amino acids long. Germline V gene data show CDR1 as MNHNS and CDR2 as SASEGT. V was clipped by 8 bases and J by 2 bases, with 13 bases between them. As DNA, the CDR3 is TGTGCCAGCGGGGAACTGCAACCCTACGAGCAGTACTTC. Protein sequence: CASGELQPYEQYF.

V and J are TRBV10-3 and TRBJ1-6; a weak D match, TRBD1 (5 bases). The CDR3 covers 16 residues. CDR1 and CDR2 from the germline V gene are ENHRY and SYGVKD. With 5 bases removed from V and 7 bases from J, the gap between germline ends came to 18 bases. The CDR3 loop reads CAISPLGGQENSPLHF. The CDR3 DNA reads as TGTGCCATCAGTCCCCTTGGGGGTCAGGAGAATTCACCCCTCCACTTT.

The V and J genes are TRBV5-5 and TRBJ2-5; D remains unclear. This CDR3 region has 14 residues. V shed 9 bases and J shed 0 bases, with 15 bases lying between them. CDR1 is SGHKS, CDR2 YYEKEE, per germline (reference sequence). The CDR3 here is CATAPRSNQETQYF. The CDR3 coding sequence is TGTGCCACCGCCCCCCGATCGAACCAAGAGACCCAGTACTTC. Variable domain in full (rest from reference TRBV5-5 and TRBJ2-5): DAGVTQSPTHLIKTRGQQVTLRCSPISGHKSVSWYQQVLGQGPQFIFQYYEKEERGRGNFPDRFSARQFPNYSSELNVNALLLGDSALYLCATAPRSNQETQYFGPGTRLLVL.

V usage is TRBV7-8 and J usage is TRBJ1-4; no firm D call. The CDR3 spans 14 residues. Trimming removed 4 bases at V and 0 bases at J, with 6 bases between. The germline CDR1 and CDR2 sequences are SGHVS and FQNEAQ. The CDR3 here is CASSSDATNEKLFF. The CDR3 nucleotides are TGTGCCAGCAGCTCGGATGCAACTAATGAAAAACTGTTTTTT.

This chain's CDR3 is CASRPLVTLATEAFF. CDR3 in DNA: TGTGCCAGCAGGCCTCTAGTGACATTAGCCACTGAAGCTTTCTTT. This sequence joins TRBV2 and TRBJ1-1; D not resolved. The CDR3 spans 15 residues. Trimming cost V 6 bases and J 4 bases, with 18 bases left between them. In germline, CDR1 is SNHLY, CDR2 FYNNEI.

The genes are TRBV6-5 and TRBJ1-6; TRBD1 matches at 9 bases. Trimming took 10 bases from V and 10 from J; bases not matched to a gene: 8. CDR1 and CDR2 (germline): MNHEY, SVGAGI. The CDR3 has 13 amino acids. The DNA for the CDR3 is TGTGCCACCCGCAACAGGGGGCTGTCACCCCTCCACTTT. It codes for CATRNRGLSPLHF.

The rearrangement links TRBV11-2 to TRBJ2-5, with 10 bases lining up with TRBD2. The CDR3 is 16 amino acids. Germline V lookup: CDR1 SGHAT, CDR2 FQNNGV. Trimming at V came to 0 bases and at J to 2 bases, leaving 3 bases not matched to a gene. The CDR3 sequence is CASSLDRSGGQETQYF. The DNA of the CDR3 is TGTGCCAGCAGCTTAGATCGTAGCGGGGGGCAAGAGACCCAGTACTTC.

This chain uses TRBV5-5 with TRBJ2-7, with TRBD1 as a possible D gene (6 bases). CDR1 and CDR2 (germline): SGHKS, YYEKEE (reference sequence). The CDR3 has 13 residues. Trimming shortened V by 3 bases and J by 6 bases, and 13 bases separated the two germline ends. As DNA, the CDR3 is TGTGCCAGCAGCTGGACAAGGGGGACCGAGCAGTACTTC. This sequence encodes CASSWTRGTEQYF.

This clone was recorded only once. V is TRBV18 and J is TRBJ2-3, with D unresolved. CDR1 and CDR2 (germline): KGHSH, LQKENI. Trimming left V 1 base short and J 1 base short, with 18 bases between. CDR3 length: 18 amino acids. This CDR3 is CASSPLTGPMGRTDTQYF. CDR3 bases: TGTGCCAGCTCACCACTTACGGGCCCCATGGGCCGCACAGATACGCAGTATTTT.

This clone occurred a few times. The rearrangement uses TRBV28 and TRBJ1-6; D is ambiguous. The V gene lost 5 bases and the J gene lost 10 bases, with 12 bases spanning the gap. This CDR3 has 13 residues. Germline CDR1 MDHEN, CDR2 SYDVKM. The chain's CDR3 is CASSKNEVSPLHF. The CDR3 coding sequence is TGTGCCAGCAGTAAGAACGAGGTGTCACCCCTCCACTTT. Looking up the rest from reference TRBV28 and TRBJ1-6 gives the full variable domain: DVKVTQSSRYLVKRTGEKVFLECVQDMDHENMFWYRQDPGLGLRLIYFSYDVKMKEKGDIPEGYSVSREKKERFSLILESASTNQTSMYLCASSKNEVSPLHFGNGTRLTVT.

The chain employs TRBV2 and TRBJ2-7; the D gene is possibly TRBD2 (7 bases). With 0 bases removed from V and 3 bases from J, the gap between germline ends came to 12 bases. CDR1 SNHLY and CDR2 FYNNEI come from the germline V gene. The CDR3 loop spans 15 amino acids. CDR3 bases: TGTGCCAGCAGTGAAGCGTGGGGGGGCAGCTACGAGCAGTACTTC. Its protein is CASSEAWGGSYEQYF. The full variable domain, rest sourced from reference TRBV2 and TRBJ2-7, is EPEVTQTPSHQVTQMGQEVILRCVPISNHLYFYWYRQILGQKVEFLVSFYNNEISEKSEIFDDQFSVERPDGSNFTLKIRSTKLEDSAMYFCASSEAWGGSYEQYFGPGTRLTVT.

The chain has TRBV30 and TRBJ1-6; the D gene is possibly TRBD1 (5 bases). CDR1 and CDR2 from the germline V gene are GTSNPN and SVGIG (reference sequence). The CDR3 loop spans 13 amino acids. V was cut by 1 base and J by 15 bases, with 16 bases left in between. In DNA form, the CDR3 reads TGTGCCTGGAGTGCAGCGGACGGGGGAAACCTCCACTTT. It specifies CAWSAADGGNLHF.

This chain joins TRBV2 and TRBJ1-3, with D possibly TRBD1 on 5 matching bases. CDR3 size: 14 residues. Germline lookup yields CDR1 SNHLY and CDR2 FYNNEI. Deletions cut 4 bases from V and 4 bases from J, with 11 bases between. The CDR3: CASSGQGRGNTIYF. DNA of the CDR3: TGTGCCAGCAGTGGCCAGGGAAGGGGAAACACCATATATTTT.

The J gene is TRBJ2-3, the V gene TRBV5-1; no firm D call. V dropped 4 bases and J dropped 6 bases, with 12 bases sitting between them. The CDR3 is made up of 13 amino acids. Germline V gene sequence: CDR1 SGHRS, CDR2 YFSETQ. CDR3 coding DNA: TGCGCCAGCAGCAGGTCCCCGAGCGATACGCAGTATTTT. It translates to CASSRSPSDTQYF.

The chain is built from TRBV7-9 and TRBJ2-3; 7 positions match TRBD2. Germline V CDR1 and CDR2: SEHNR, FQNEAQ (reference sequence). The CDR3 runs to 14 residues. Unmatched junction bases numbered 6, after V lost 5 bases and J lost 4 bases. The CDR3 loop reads CASSPLGGADTQYF. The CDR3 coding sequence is TGTGCCAGCAGCCCTTTGGGGGGGGCAGATACGCAGTATTTT.

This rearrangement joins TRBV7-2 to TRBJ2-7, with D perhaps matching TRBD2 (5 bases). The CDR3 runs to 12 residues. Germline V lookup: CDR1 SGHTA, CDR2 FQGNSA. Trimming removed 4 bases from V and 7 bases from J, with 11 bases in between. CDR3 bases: TGTGCCAGCAGCTCGGGGATTGGGGAGCAGTACTTC. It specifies CASSSGIGEQYF.

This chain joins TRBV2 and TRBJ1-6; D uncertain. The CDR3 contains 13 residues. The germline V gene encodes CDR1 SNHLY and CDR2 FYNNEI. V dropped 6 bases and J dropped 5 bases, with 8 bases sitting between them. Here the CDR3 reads CASRSENNSPLHF. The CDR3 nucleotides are TGTGCCAGCAGGTCAGAAAATAATTCACCCCTCCACTTT.

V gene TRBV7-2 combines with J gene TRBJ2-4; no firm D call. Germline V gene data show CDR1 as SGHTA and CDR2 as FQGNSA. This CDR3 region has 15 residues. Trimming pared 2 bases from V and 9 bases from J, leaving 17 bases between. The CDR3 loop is CASSLISVGVTIQYF. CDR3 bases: TGTGCCAGCAGCTTAATTTCCGTGGGTGTGACCATTCAGTACTTC.

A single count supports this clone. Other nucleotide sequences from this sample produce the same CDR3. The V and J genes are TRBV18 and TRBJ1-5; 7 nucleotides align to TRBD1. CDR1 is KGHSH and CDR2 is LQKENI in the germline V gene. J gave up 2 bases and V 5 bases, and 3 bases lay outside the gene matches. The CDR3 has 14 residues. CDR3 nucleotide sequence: TGTGCCAGCTCATCAACAGGGGGCAATCAGCCCCAGCATTTT. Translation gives CASSSTGGNQPQHF.

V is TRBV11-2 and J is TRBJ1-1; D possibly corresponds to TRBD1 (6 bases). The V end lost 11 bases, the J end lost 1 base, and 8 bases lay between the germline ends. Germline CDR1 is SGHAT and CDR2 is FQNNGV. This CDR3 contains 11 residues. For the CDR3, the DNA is TGTGCCGCAGGGGAGAACACTGAAGCTTTCTTT. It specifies CAAGENTEAFF. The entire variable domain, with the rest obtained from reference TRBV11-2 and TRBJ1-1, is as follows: EAGVAQSPRYKIIEKRQSVAFWCNPISGHATLYWYQQILGQGPKLLIQFQNNGVVDDSQLPKDRFSAERLKGVDSTLKIQPAKLEDSAVYLCAAGENTEAFFGQGTRLTVV.

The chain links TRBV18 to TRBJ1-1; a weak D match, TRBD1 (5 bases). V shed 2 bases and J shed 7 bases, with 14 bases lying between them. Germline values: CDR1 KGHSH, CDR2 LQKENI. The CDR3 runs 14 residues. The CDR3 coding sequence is TGTGCCAGCTCACCATCTCAGGGCGCTATTGAAGCTTTCTTT. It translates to CASSPSQGAIEAFF.